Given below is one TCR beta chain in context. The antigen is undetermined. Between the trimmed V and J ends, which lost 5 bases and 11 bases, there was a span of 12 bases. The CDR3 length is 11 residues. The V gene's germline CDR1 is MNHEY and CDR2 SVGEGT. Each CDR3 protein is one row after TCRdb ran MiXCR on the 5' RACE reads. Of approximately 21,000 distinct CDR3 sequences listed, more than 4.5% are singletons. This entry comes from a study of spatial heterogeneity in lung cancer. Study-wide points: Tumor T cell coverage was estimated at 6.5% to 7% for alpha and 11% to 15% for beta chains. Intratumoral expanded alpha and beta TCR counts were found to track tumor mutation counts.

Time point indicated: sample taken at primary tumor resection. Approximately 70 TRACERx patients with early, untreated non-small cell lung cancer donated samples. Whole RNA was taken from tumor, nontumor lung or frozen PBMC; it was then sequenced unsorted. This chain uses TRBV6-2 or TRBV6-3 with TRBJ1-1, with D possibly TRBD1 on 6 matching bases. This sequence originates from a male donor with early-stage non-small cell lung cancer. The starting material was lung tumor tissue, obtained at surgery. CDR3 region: CASSKGVRAFF. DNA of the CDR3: TGTGCCAGCAGTAAGGGGGTCCGGGCTTTCTTT.